This entry lists 19 T cell receptor beta chains sequenced from one sample in a study of cytomegalovirus exposure and HLA in healthy donors (TCRdb year 2017). Library preparation used the immunoSEQ multiplex PCR assay. For the multiplex PCR, a mixture combining 60 forward primers for TCR Vbeta segments and 13 reverse primers for TCR Jbeta segments was used. TCRdb took this table from immuneACCESS and kept in-frame rearrangements with V and J called. Such tables lack part of the clones; where checked against another copy, unresolved V genes explain under half of the gap, and the rest is unexplained. The sample includes under 150,000 clones, with 74% observed a single time. The top ten clones comprise around 4.2% of the sample. The specimen was PBMCs. The receptors come from a woman aged 40 to 55 in good health and CMV-seropositive.

This clone was found once. The rearrangement joins TRBV5-1 to TRBJ1-3, with 8 bases that match TRBD1. The germline CDR1 and CDR2 sequences are SGHRS and YFSETQ. V was clipped by 4 bases and J by 2 bases; unmatched bases: 14. The CDR3 has 18 residues. The CDR3 nucleotides read TGCGCCAGCAGCAGGGGACAGGTCCTCTTCTCTACTGGAAACACCATATATTTT. It codes for CASSRGQVLFSTGNTIYF.

This clone was observed once. The V gene is TRBV2, the J gene TRBJ2-7; D not resolved. The germline CDR1 and CDR2 sequences are SNHLY and FYNNEI. This CDR3 spans 13 amino acids. V was shortened by 5 bases and J by 3 bases, with 11 bases between the two germline ends. DNA of the CDR3: TGTGCCAGCAGTACCCAGGCGAGCTACGAGCAGTACTTC. Translating gives CASSTQASYEQYF.

J is TRBJ2-2 and V is TRBV18; 10 bases match TRBD2. Germline V gene lookup returns CDR1 KGHSH and CDR2 LQKENI. The CDR3 loop spans 15 amino acids. J lost 9 bases, V lost 3 bases, and 7 bases had no gene match. DNA for the CDR3: TGTGCCAGCTCACCGTCTCTAGCGGGAGTCCGGGAGCTGTTTTTT. Its protein is CASSPSLAGVRELFF. Combining the CDR3 with reference TRBV18 and TRBJ2-2 gives the whole variable domain NAGVMQNPRHLVRRRGQEARLRCSPMKGHSHVYWYRQLPEEGLKFMVYLQKENIIDESGMPKERFSAEFPKEGPSILRIQQVVRGDSAAYFCASSPSLAGVRELFFGEGSRLTVL.

The genes are TRBV5-1 and TRBJ2-3; possibly TRBD1 for D (5 bases). Germline values: CDR1 SGHRS, CDR2 YFSETQ. V lost 4 bases to trimming and J lost 0 bases, with 12 bases between them. This CDR3 is 15 amino acids long. CDR3 residues: CASSPLTASTDTQYF. CDR3 nucleotides: TGCGCCAGCAGCCCCTTGACAGCTAGCACAGATACGCAGTATTTT.

The chain couples TRBV11-3 to TRBJ2-2; D is uncertain. V gave up 1 base and J gave up 3 bases, with 6 bases separating them. This CDR3 has 14 amino acids. Looked up from germline, CDR1 is SGHNT and CDR2 is YENEEA. CDR3 loop: CASSLAQDTGELFF. CDR3 nucleotides: TGTGCCAGCAGCTTAGCACAAGACACCGGGGAGCTGTTTTTT. Full variable domain (remainder filled in from reference TRBV11-3 and TRBJ2-2): EAGVVQSPRYKIIEKKQPVAFWCNPISGHNTLYWYLQNLGQGPELLIRYENEEAVDDSQLPKDRFSAERLKGVDSTLKIQPAELGDSAVYLCASSLAQDTGELFFGEGSRLTVL.

V usage is TRBV6-1 and J usage is TRBJ1-2; the match to TRBD1 covers 8 bases. Germline V CDR1 and CDR2: MNHNS, SASEGT. Losses at the gene ends were 8 bases for V and 8 bases for J; bases not matched to a gene: 7. This CDR3 has 12 amino acids. The CDR3 DNA sequence: TGTGCCAGCGTTTACAGGGGGATCGGCTACACCTTC. It yields the protein CASVYRGIGYTF.

The chain employs TRBV6-5 and TRBJ1-1; D is undetermined. The CDR3 sequence is 13 residues long. Trimming left V 5 bases short and J 1 base short, with 8 bases between. Germline V gene data show CDR1 as MNHEY and CDR2 as SVGAGI. Here the CDR3 DNA reads TGTGCCAGCAGTGGACTGACGAACACTGAAGCTTTCTTT. Protein: CASSGLTNTEAFF.

J is TRBJ2-7 and V is TRBV4-1; the D gene is possibly TRBD1 (6 bases). The CDR3 loop spans 14 amino acids. V lost 5 bases, J lost 2 bases, and 13 bases lay in between. Germline V lookup: CDR1 MGHRA, CDR2 YSYEKL. As DNA, the CDR3 is TGCGCCAGCAGCGAGACAGGCCGACCCTACGAGCAGTACTTC. Its protein product is CASSETGRPYEQYF.

The chain joins TRBV15 to TRBJ2-3; TRBD2 matches 9 bases. After removal of 0 bases from V and 6 bases from J, the junction contained 13 bases not matched to a gene. The CDR3 is 18 residues long. Germline V gives CDR1 LNHNV, CDR2 YYDKDF (reference sequence). The CDR3 loop reads CATSREVGLAGKMDTQYF. In nucleotides, the CDR3 is TGTGCCACCAGCAGAGAGGTAGGGCTAGCGGGAAAGATGGATACGCAGTATTTT.

V and J are TRBV15 and TRBJ1-1; no clear D. The CDR3 length is 14 residues. Between the trimmed V and J ends, which lost 0 bases and 1 base, there was a span of 6 bases. Germline V gene sequence: CDR1 LNHNV, CDR2 YYDKDF (reference sequence). The CDR3 DNA sequence: TGTGCCACCAGCAGAGAGAGGAAGAACACTGAAGCTTTCTTT. Translating gives CATSRERKNTEAFF.

The genes are TRBV27 and TRBJ2-5; possibly TRBD1 for D (6 bases). The end of the DNA is better explained by TRBJ2-7, so the J call may be wrong. CDR1 is MNHEY and CDR2 is SMNVEV in the germline V gene (reference sequence). The CDR3 has 15 amino acids. The CDR3 protein is CASSLDRQRTYEQYF. CDR3 sequence (DNA): TGTGCCAGCAGTTTAGACAGGCAGCGCACCTACGAGCAGTACTTC.

The rearrangement joins TRBV5-1 to TRBJ1-2, with 7 nucleotides matching TRBD1. This CDR3 spans 13 amino acids. CDR1 SGHRS and CDR2 YFSETQ come from the germline V gene. With V trimmed by 4 bases and J by 4 bases, 4 bases remained unmatched. CDR3 protein: CASSPGQPYGYTF. The CDR3 DNA is TGCGCCAGCAGCCCGGGACAGCCCTATGGCTACACCTTC.

The genes are TRBV7-2 and TRBJ2-1; the D is unclear. V shed 4 bases and J shed 0 bases, with 7 bases lying between them. The germline gives CDR1 SGHTA, CDR2 FQGNSA. This CDR3 region has 14 residues. CDR3 protein: CASSSRSSYNEQFF. The CDR3 bases are TGTGCCAGCAGCTCCCGGTCCTCCTACAATGAGCAGTTCTTC.

The V and J genes are TRBV4-3 and TRBJ1-2; the match to TRBD1 covers 10 bases. Germline CDR1 is LGHNA and CDR2 is YSLEER. This CDR3 contains 21 residues. With V trimmed by 0 bases and J by 6 bases, 22 bases remained unmatched. CDR3 sequence: CASSQERNNDRGLLETDGYTF. The CDR3, as DNA: TGCGCCAGCAGCCAAGAACGGAATAACGACAGGGGGCTACTGGAGACAGATGGCTACACCTTC.

This clone was counted only a few times. The rearrangement uses TRBV6-5 and TRBJ2-3; 9 nucleotides align to TRBD2. J lost 2 bases, V lost 5 bases, and 2 bases had no gene match. Germline CDR1 MNHEY, CDR2 SVGAGI. The CDR3 has 14 amino acids. The chain's CDR3 is CASSASGVTDTQYF. The CDR3 region has the DNA TGTGCCAGCAGTGCTAGCGGGGTCACAGATACGCAGTATTTT.

This CDR3 is CASRLGTGGQYEQYF. CDR3 sequence (DNA): TGTGCCAGTAGATTGGGGACAGGGGGCCAATACGAGCAGTACTTC. The J gene is TRBJ2-7, the V gene TRBV19, with 12 bases aligning to TRBD1. Germline CDR1 is LNHDA and CDR2 is SQIVND (reference sequence). V lost 6 bases to trimming and J lost 4 bases; unmatched junction nucleotides: 7. The CDR3 length is 15 residues.

The CDR3, as DNA: TGTGCCAGCAGCGTAGGGTTTAGCGGGAGAGATACGCAGTATTTT. This codes for CASSVGFSGRDTQYF. This chain connects TRBV9 to TRBJ2-3, with 9 bases that match TRBD2. Per germline, CDR1 SGDLS and CDR2 YYNGEE. The trim removed 0 bases at V and 5 bases at J, leaving 4 bases unmatched. The CDR3 sequence is 15 residues long.

CDR3 sequence: CASSQGLAGGTDTQYF. The DNA for the CDR3 is TGCGCCAGCAGCCAAGGACTAGCGGGGGGCACAGATACGCAGTATTTT. The V and J genes are TRBV4-1 and TRBJ2-3, with 12 bases identical to TRBD2. The CDR3 sequence is 16 residues long. Germline V gives CDR1 MGHRA, CDR2 YSYEKL. With V trimmed by 1 base and J by 1 base, 0 bases remained unmatched.

The chain recombines TRBV29-1 with TRBJ2-7, with D possibly matching TRBD2 (7 bases). V was cut by 5 bases and J by 0 bases, with 14 bases left in between. This CDR3 comprises 14 residues. CDR1 is SQVTM, CDR2 ANQGSEA, per germline. The CDR3: CSVRGGPASYEQYF. In DNA, the CDR3 is TGCAGCGTTAGGGGGGGCCCAGCCTCCTACGAGCAGTACTTC.